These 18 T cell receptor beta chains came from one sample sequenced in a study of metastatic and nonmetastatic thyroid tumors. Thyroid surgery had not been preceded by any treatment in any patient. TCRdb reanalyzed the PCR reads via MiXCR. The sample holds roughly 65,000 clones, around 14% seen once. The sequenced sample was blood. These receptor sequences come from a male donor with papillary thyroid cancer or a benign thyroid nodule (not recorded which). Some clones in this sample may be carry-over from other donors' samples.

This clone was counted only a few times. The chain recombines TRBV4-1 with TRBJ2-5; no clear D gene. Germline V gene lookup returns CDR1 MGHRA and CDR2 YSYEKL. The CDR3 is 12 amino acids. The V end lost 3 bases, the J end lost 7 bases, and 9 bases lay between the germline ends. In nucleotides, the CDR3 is TGCGCCAGCAGCCAGGATAAAGGGACCCAGTACTTC. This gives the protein CASSQDKGTQYF.

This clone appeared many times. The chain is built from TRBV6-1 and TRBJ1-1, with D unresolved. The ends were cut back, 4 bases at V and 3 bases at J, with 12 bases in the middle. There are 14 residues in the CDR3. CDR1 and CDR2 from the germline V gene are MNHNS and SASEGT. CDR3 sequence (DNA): TGTGCCAGCAGTGGAAACACACCGGACACTGAAGCTTTCTTT. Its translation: CASSGNTPDTEAFF.

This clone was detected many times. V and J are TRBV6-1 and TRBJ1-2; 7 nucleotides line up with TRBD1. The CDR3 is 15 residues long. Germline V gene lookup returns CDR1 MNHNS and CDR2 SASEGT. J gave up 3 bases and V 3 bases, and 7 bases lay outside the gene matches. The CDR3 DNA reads TGTGCCAGCAGTGACCCCTCGACAGGGCACTATGGCTACACCTTC. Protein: CASSDPSTGHYGYTF.

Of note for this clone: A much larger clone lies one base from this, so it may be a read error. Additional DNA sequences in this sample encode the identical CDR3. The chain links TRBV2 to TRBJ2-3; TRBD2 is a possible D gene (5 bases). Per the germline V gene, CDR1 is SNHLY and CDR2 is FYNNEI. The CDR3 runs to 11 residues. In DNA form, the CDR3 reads TGTGCCAGCAGGAGGGCAGATACTCAGTATTTT. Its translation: CASRRADTQYF.

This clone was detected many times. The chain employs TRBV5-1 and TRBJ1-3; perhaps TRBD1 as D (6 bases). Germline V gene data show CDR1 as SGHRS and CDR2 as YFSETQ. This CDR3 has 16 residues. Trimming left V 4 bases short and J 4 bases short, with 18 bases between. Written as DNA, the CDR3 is TGCGCCAGCAGCCAACTGGGAATGCAGGGGGGAAACACCATATATTTT. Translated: CASSQLGMQGGNTIYF. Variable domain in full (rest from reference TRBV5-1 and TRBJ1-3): KAGVTQTPRYLIKTRGQQVTLSCSPISGHRSVSWYQQTPGQGLQFLFEYFSETQRNKGNFPGRFSGRQFSNSRSEMNVSTLELGDSALYLCASSQLGMQGGNTIYFGEGSWLTVV.

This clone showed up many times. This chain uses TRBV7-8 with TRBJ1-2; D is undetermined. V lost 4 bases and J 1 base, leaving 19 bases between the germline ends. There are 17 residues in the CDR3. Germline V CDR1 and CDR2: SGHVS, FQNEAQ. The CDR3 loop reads CASSYRREADINYGYTF. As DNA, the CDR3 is TGTGCCAGCAGCTACCGGCGGGAGGCAGATATTAACTATGGCTACACCTTC.

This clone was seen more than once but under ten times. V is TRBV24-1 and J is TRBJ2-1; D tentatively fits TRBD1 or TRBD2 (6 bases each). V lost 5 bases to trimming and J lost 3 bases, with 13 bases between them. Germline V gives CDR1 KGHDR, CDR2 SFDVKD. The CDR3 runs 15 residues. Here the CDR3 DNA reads TGTGCCACCAGTGGGGAGGAAGGGGGCTACAATGAGCAGTTCTTC. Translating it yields CATSGEEGGYNEQFF.

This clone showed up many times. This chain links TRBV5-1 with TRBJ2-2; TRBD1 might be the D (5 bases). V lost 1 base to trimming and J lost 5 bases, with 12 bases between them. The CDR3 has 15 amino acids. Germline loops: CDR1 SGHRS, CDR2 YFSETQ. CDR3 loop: CASSLTGLSTGELFF. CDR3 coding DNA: TGCGCCAGCAGCTTGACAGGATTGAGTACCGGGGAGCTGTTTTTT.

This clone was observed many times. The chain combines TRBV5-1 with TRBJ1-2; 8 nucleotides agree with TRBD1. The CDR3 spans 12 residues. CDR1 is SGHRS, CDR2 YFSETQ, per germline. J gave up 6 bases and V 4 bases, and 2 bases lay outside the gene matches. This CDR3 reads CASSLQGDGYTF. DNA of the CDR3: TGCGCCAGCAGCCTACAGGGGGATGGCTACACCTTC.

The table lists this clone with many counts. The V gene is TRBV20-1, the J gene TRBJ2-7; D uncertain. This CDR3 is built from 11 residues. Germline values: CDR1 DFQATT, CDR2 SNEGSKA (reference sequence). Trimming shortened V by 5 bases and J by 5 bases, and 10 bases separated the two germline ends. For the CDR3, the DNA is TGCAGTGCTGTACCATTCGACGAGCAGTACTTC. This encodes CSAVPFDEQYF.

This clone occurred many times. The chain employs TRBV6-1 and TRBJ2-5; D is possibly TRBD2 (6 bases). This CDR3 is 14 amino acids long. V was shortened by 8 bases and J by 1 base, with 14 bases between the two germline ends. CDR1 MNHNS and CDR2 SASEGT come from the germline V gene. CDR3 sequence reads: CASSRALAQETQYF. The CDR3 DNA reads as TGTGCCAGCTCCAGAGCACTAGCCCAAGAGACCCAGTACTTC.

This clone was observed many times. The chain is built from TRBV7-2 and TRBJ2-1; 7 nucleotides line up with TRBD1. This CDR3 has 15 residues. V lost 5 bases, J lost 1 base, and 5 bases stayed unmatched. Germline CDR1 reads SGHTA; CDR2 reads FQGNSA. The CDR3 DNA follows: TGTGCCAGCAGCATTTGGGACAGTTCCTACAATGAGCAGTTCTTC. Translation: CASSIWDSSYNEQFF.

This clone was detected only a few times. The CDR3 region is CSVSGTIYNEQFF. CDR3 sequence (DNA): TGCAGCGTTTCCGGGACCATCTACAATGAGCAGTTCTTC. The chain joins TRBV29-1 to TRBJ2-1; D possibly matches TRBD1 or TRBD2 (5 bases each). CDR3 length: 13 residues. Germline CDR1 reads SQVTM; CDR2 reads ANQGSEA. Trimming removed 5 bases from V and 3 bases from J, with 11 bases in between.

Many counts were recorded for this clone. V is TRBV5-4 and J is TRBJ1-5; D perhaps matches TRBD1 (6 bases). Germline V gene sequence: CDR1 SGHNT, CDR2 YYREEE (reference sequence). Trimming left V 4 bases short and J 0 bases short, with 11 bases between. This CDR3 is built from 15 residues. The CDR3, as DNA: TGTGCCAGCAGCCGGGACACCCCTAGCAATCAGCCCCAGCATTTT. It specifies CASSRDTPSNQPQHF. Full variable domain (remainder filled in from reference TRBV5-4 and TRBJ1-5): ETGVTQSPTHLIKTRGQQVTLRCSSQSGHNTVSWYQQALGQGPQFIFQYYREEENGRGNFPPRFSGLQFPNYSSELNVNALELDDSALYLCASSRDTPSNQPQHFGDGTRLSIL.

CDR3 DNA: TGTGCCAGCAGTTACTCGGATCCGGGACAGGGGGCCAGGGGTGGAAACACCATATATTTT. Protein: CASSYSDPGQGARGGNTIYF. This chain links TRBV6-2 or TRBV6-3 with TRBJ1-3; 12 nucleotides agree with TRBD1. V lost 0 bases and J lost 3; bases outside the gene matches: 12. Germline loops: CDR1 MNHEY, CDR2 SVGEGT. The CDR3 is 20 amino acids.

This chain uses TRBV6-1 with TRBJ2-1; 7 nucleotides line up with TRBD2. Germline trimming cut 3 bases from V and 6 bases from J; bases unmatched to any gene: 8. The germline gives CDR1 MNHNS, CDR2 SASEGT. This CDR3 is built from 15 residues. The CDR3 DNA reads TGTGCCAGCAGTGACCGGGACGGGGGGTTCAATGAGCAGTTCTTC. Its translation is CASSDRDGGFNEQFF.

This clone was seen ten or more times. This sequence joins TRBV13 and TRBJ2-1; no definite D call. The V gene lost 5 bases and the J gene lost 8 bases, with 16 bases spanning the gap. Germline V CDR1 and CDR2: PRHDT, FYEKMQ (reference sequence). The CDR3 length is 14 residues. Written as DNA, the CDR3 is TGTGCCAGCAGCGCTGCGAAGGAAGTCTATGAGCAGTTCTTC. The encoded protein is CASSAAKEVYEQFF.

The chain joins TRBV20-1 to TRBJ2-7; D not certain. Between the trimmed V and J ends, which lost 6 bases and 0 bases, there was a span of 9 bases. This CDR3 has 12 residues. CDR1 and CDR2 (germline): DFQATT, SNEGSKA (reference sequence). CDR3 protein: CSASSSSYEQYF. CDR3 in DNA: TGCAGTGCGTCCTCCTCCTCCTACGAGCAGTACTTC.